A selection of T cell receptor beta chains follows, all from one sample in a study of blood T cells in healthy people across ages. TCRdb ran MiXCR on the 5' RACE reads and lists one entry per CDR3 protein. The sample includes about 1.4 million distinct CDR3 sequences, 45% to 70% of them seen just once. Sequences were obtained from blood. The receptors stem from a man aged 18 to 35 in good health. Both conserved end residues are part of each CDR3. The D gene is left open where the match is weak. Size tells how often a clone was seen (once, few, many) or the class of an expanded clone, and some rows leave it out.

D gene: -
clone size: -
V gene: TRBV5-5
J gene: TRBJ2-3
CDR3 protein: CASSLGRGAGDTQYF
CDR3 DNA: TGTGCCAGCAGCTTGGGTCGGGGGGCGGGAGATACGCAGTATTTT

D gene: -
clone size: -
V gene: TRBV29-1
J gene: TRBJ2-1
CDR3 protein: CSAVGATASYNEQFF
CDR3 DNA: TGCAGCGCCGTGGGGGCGACGGCCTCCTACAATGAGCAGTTCTTC

D gene: TRBD1
clone size: few
V gene: TRBV7-9
J gene: TRBJ2-3
CDR3 protein: CASSSTGNTQYF
CDR3 DNA: TGTGCCAGCAGCTCGACAGGGAATACGCAGTATTTT

D gene: -
clone size: -
V gene: TRBV7-8
J gene: TRBJ1-1
CDR3 protein: CASSPRGGSVNTEAFF
CDR3 DNA: TGTGCCAGCAGCCCTCGCGGGGGAAGCGTGAACACTGAAGCTTTCTTT

D gene: TRBD1
clone size: -
V gene: TRBV5-1
J gene: TRBJ1-6
CDR3 protein: CASRQSPSTGKNSPLHF
CDR3 DNA: TGCGCCAGCAGGCAATCCCCATCGACAGGGAAAAATTCACCCCTCCACTTT

D gene: TRBD1
clone size: -
V gene: TRBV28
J gene: TRBJ1-2
CDR3 protein: CASSPGQGTAGYTF
CDR3 DNA: TGTGCCAGCAGTCCGGGACAGGGGACTGCTGGCTACACCTTC

D gene: -
clone size: -
V gene: TRBV4-1
J gene: TRBJ2-7
CDR3 protein: CASSQEEDFSYEQYF
CDR3 DNA: TGCGCCAGCAGCCAAGAAGAGGACTTCTCCTACGAGCAGTACTTC

D gene: -
clone size: -
V gene: TRBV15
J gene: TRBJ2-4
CDR3 protein: CATSMVLPKNIQYF
CDR3 DNA: TGTGCCACCAGCATGGTCCTTCCCAAAAACATTCAGTACTTC

D gene: -
clone size: -
V gene: TRBV9
J gene: TRBJ1-2
CDR3 protein: CASSVEQGLTRYGYTF
CDR3 DNA: TGTGCCAGCAGCGTAGAGCAGGGACTAACGCGATATGGCTACACCTTC

D gene: -
clone size: -
V gene: TRBV2
J gene: TRBJ1-2
CDR3 protein: CASLRDEANYGYTF
CDR3 DNA: TGTGCCAGCCTCCGGGACGAAGCTAACTATGGCTACACCTTC

D gene: -
clone size: -
V gene: TRBV7-9
J gene: TRBJ2-7
CDR3 protein: CTSSLDRWGQYF
CDR3 DNA: TGTACCAGCAGCTTAGACAGGTGGGGGCAGTACTTC

D gene: TRBD1
clone size: few
V gene: TRBV20-1
J gene: TRBJ1-2
CDR3 protein: CSAETGVGYGYTF
CDR3 DNA: TGCAGTGCTGAGACAGGGGTGGGCTATGGCTACACCTTC

D gene: -
clone size: -
V gene: TRBV6-2/TRBV6-3
J gene: TRBJ2-3
CDR3 protein: CASSRLGRGSDTQYF
CDR3 DNA: TGTGCCAGCAGTCGCTTGGGACGGGGTTCGGATACGCAGTATTTT

D gene: -
clone size: -
V gene: TRBV27
J gene: TRBJ2-7
CDR3 protein: CASSLGAGYFTEQYF
CDR3 DNA: TGTGCCAGCAGTTTGGGCGCGGGGTATTTTACCGAGCAGTACTTC

D gene: TRBD1
clone size: -
V gene: TRBV5-5
J gene: TRBJ2-1
CDR3 protein: CASSRQGLDEQFF
CDR3 DNA: TGTGCCAGCAGCCGACAGGGTTTGGATGAGCAGTTCTTC

D gene: TRBD2
clone size: -
V gene: TRBV5-1
J gene: TRBJ2-1
CDR3 protein: CASSSGLAGRNEQFF
CDR3 DNA: TGCGCCAGCAGCTCGGGACTAGCGGGCCGCAATGAGCAGTTCTTC

D gene: -
clone size: -
V gene: TRBV5-1
J gene: TRBJ2-5
CDR3 protein: CASSQGATETQYF
CDR3 DNA: TGCGCCAGCAGCCAAGGGGCAACTGAGACCCAGTACTTC

D gene: -
clone size: -
V gene: TRBV7-9
J gene: TRBJ2-2
CDR3 protein: CASSLLRGSGELFF
CDR3 DNA: TGTGCCAGCAGCTTACTGCGTGGGTCCGGGGAGCTGTTTTTT

D gene: -
clone size: -
V gene: TRBV20-1
J gene: TRBJ2-7
CDR3 protein: CSAARAIYEQYF
CDR3 DNA: TGCAGTGCTGCCCGGGCGATTTACGAGCAGTACTTC

D gene: TRBD1
clone size: -
V gene: TRBV3-1
J gene: TRBJ2-5
CDR3 protein: CASSEGAGETQYF
CDR3 DNA: TGTGCCAGCAGCGAGGGGGCTGGAGAGACCCAGTACTTC

D gene: -
clone size: few
V gene: TRBV10-3
J gene: TRBJ2-3
CDR3 protein: CAASLGPEGRVDTQYF
CDR3 DNA: TGTGCCGCCAGTTTGGGACCTGAGGGTCGCGTGGATACGCAGTATTTT

D gene: -
clone size: -
V gene: TRBV4-1
J gene: TRBJ2-3
CDR3 protein: CASSQAREDTQYF
CDR3 DNA: TGCGCCAGCAGCCAAGCACGGGAGGATACGCAGTATTTT

D gene: -
clone size: few
V gene: TRBV2
J gene: TRBJ2-7
CDR3 protein: CASSEGQGASYEQYF
CDR3 DNA: TGTGCCAGCAGTGAAGGTCAGGGAGCCTCCTACGAGCAGTACTTC

D gene: TRBD2
clone size: -
V gene: TRBV20-1
J gene: TRBJ2-7
CDR3 protein: CSARREGDISYEQYF
CDR3 DNA: TGCAGTGCTAGACGGGAGGGGGATATCTCCTACGAGCAGTACTTC

D gene: -
clone size: -
V gene: TRBV5-5
J gene: TRBJ2-6
CDR3 protein: CASSFSSASGANVLTF
CDR3 DNA: TGTGCCAGCAGCTTTAGTTCGGCCTCTGGGGCCAACGTCCTGACTTTC

D gene: -
clone size: -
V gene: TRBV21-1
J gene: TRBJ1-4
CDR3 protein: CASTFKRKGRSEKLFF
CDR3 DNA: TGTGCCAGCACCTTTAAACGGAAGGGCAGAAGTGAAAAACTGTTTTTT